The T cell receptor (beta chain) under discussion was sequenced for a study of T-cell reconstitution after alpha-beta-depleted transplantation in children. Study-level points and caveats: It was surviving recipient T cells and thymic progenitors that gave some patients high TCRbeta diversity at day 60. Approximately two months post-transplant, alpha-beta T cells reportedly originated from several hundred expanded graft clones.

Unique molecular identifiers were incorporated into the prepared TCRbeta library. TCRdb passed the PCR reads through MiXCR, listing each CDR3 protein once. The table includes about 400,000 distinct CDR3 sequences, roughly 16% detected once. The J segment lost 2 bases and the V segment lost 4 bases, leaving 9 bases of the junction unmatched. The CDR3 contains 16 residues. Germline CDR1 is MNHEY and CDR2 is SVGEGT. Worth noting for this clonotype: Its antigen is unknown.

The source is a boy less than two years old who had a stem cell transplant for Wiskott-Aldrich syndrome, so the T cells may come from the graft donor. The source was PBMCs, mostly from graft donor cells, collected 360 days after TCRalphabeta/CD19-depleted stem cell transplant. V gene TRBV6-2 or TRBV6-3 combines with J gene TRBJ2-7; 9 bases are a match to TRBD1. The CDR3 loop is CASSSRGQGGAYEQYF. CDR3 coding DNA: TGTGCCAGCAGTTCCCGGGGACAGGGAGGCGCCTACGAGCAGTACTTC.